This is a list of T cell receptor beta chains from one sample in a study of naive and memory T cell subsets. TCRdb reanalysed the UMI-ligation and nested PCR reads using MiXCR and keeps one entry per CDR3 protein. The sample includes around 160,000 distinct CDR3 sequences, approximately 15% of them seen just once. Material for sequencing was naive CD4+ T cells from blood. These receptors came from a human donor in good health. Both conserved end residues are part of each CDR3. The D gene is left open where the match is weak. A row's size may be missing; if present it is once, few, many or a size class.

v_gene	d_gene	abundance	j_gene	CDR3nt	CDR3aa
TRBV2	-	few	TRBJ2-2	TGTGCCAGCAGTAAAGACAGCCGGGCGAACACCGGGGAGCTGTTTTTT	CASSKDSRANTGELFF
TRBV12-3/TRBV12-4	TRBD1	few	TRBJ1-1	TGTGCCAGCAGGTCGGGACAGATGAACACTGAAGCTTTCTTT	CASRSGQMNTEAFF
TRBV7-9	TRBD2	few	TRBJ2-3	TGTGCCAGCAGCGGACCGGGACTAGCGGTCACAGATACGCAGTATTTT	CASSGPGLAVTDTQYF
TRBV10-3	TRBD1	-	TRBJ1-1	TGTGCCATCAGTCCTGGACAGGGGGCGACTGAAGCTTTCTTT	CAISPGQGATEAFF
TRBV7-9	-	many	TRBJ2-7	TGTGCCAGCAGCACAACAGGGTACGAGCAGTACTTC	CASSTTGYEQYF
TRBV11-2	-	few	TRBJ2-6	TGTGCCAGCAGCTTAGATAGGACGTCTGGGGCCAACGTCCTGACTTTC	CASSLDRTSGANVLTF
TRBV7-2	-	few	TRBJ2-2	TGTGCCAGCAGCTTAACACAATCCCGGGACACCGGGGAGCTGTTTTTT	CASSLTQSRDTGELFF
TRBV12-3/TRBV12-4	-	-	TRBJ1-6	TGTGCCAGCAGTTTCGCCAGCTATAATTCACCCCTCCACTTT	CASSFASYNSPLHF
TRBV5-1	-	-	TRBJ2-3	TGCGCCAGCAGCCCGGTTTACGTGGGTCCAGATACGCAGTATTTT	CASSPVYVGPDTQYF
TRBV7-8	-	few	TRBJ1-2	TGTGCCAGCAGCTCCCCGCCGGTCGGCTACACCTTC	CASSSPPVGYTF
TRBV5-8	TRBD2	-	TRBJ2-3	TGTGCCAGCAGCTCGGGGACTAGCGGGCCTGGAGATACGCAGTATTTT	CASSSGTSGPGDTQYF
TRBV24-1	TRBD2	few	TRBJ2-3	TGTGCCACCAGTGACCAAAATCGCAGGACTAGCGGGAGGGCCGCAGTAGGAACGCAGTATTTT	CATSDQNRRTSGRAAVGTQYF
TRBV24-1	-	-	TRBJ1-5	TGTGCCACCAGTGATTTAGGTCAGCCCCAGCATTTT	CATSDLGQPQHF
TRBV10-1	-	-	TRBJ1-1	TGCGCCAGCAGTGGGGGGCCCGCTTTTGGGGCTGCTGAAGCTTTCTTT	CASSGGPAFGAAEAFF
TRBV7-9	-	-	TRBJ2-3	TGTGCCAGCAGCCTATTCTCGGGGGCCGCAGATACGCAGTATTTT	CASSLFSGAADTQYF
TRBV29-1	-	many	TRBJ2-7	TGCAGTGGTAGCGGCGGGCTCTCAACCGAGCAGTACTTC	CSGSGGLSTEQYF
TRBV6-2/TRBV6-3	-	-	TRBJ2-1	TGTGCCAGCAGTTACTCGACTAGCAGGGGGAATGAGCAGTTCTTC	CASSYSTSRGNEQFF
TRBV7-3	-	-	TRBJ2-6	TGTGCCAGCAGCACCGCAGGGGCGAGTGGGGCCAACGTCCTGACTTTC	CASSTAGASGANVLTF
TRBV10-3	-	few	TRBJ2-2	TGTGCCACCCACGCACTAAACACCGGGGAGCTGTTTTTT	CATHALNTGELFF
TRBV10-3	TRBD1	few	TRBJ2-7	TGTGCCATCAGTGCCCAGACAGGGCCGAAATTCGAGCAGTACTTC	CAISAQTGPKFEQYF
TRBV10-3	TRBD1	-	TRBJ2-5	TGTGCCATCAGTGAGTCGCTTGGCAGGGGGCGAGAGACCCAGTACTTC	CAISESLGRGRETQYF
TRBV20-1	-	-	TRBJ2-7	TGCAGTGCGCGCCGGGACCCGTCCGAGCAGTACTTC	CSARRDPSEQYF
TRBV5-1	-	-	TRBJ1-1	TGCGCCAGCAGCTTGATCGTAGACACTGAAGCTTTCTTT	CASSLIVDTEAFF
TRBV7-2	-	few	TRBJ2-5	TGTGCCAGCAGCTTATTGGACGGGGAGACCCAGTACTTC	CASSLLDGETQYF